What follows are 27 T cell receptor beta chains derived from one specimen sequenced in a study of cytomegalovirus exposure and HLA in healthy donors. TCRdb's table, derived via immunoSEQ multiplex PCR, lists solely in-frame clones and lacks some. Of around 120,000 clones listed, 86% are singletons. Material for sequencing was PBMCs. These receptors were obtained from a man younger than 35 in good health and CMV-seronegative.

This clone was seen just once. The chain recombines TRBV7-2 with TRBJ2-7; no clear D gene. The V gene's germline CDR1 is SGHTA and CDR2 FQGNSA. V shed 0 bases and J shed 6 bases, with 9 bases lying between them. CDR3 length: 13 residues. This chain's CDR3 is CASSLARLSEQYF. As DNA, the CDR3 is TGTGCCAGCAGCTTAGCGCGCCTTAGCGAGCAGTACTTC.

This rearrangement joins TRBV13 to TRBJ2-1; 8 bases are shared with TRBD2. Per germline, CDR1 PRHDT and CDR2 FYEKMQ (reference sequence). The V gene end was trimmed by 5 bases and the J gene end by 3 bases; junction bases not matched to a gene: 6. This CDR3 region has 15 residues. The CDR3 sequence: CASSPREGGYNEQFF. In nucleotides, the CDR3 is TGTGCCAGCAGCCCCCGGGAGGGGGGCTACAATGAGCAGTTCTTC. Full variable domain (remainder filled in from reference TRBV13 and TRBJ2-1): AAGVIQSPRHLIKEKRETATLKCYPIPRHDTVYWYQQGPGQDPQFLISFYEKMQSDKGSIPDRFSAQQFSDYHSELNMSSLELGDSALYFCASSPREGGYNEQFFGPGTRLTVL.

The chain recombines TRBV5-8 with TRBJ1-1, with TRBD1 identical over 11 bases. Trimming removed 4 bases from V and 3 bases from J; junction bases left unmatched: 5. Germline values: CDR1 SGHTS, CDR2 YDEGEE. This CDR3 comprises 15 residues. The DNA of the CDR3 is TGTGCCAGCAGCCCGGGACAGGGGGTAGACACTGAAGCTTTCTTT. It is translated as CASSPGQGVDTEAFF.

This chain uses TRBV11-2 with TRBJ2-5, with D perhaps matching TRBD1 (6 bases). CDR3 length equals 15 residues. Trimming took off 5 bases at V and 5 bases at J, with 18 bases between the two ends. Germline-derived CDR1 and CDR2 are SGHAT and FQNNGV. CDR3 loop: CASSHRWGPGETQYF. The CDR3 DNA reads as TGTGCCAGCAGCCACCGGTGGGGGCCGGGGGAGACCCAGTACTTC.

This clone was counted a single time. This sequence joins TRBV9 and TRBJ2-2; TRBD2 matches at 10 bases. The CDR3 is 14 residues long. CDR1 is SGDLS and CDR2 is YYNGEE in the germline V gene. With V trimmed by 5 bases and J by 5 bases, 3 bases remained unmatched. The CDR3 spells CASRGTSATGELFF. The CDR3 DNA follows: TGTGCCAGCAGAGGGACTAGCGCTACCGGGGAGCTGTTTTTT.

The chain has TRBV30 and TRBJ2-5, with 14 bases that match TRBD2. This CDR3 is 17 amino acids long. Losses at the gene ends were 0 bases for V and 5 bases for J; bases not matched to a gene: 8. Per germline, CDR1 GTSNPN and CDR2 SVGIG (reference sequence). In DNA, the CDR3 is TGTGCCTGGAGTGTAAGCCGGACTAGCGGGGGGAGGGAGACCCAGTACTTC. Translating gives CAWSVSRTSGGRETQYF.

This chain uses TRBV5-4 with TRBJ1-2, with 7 bases matching TRBD1. The V gene end was trimmed by 6 bases and the J gene end by 5 bases; junction bases not matched to a gene: 22. The V gene's germline CDR1 is SGHNT and CDR2 YYREEE (reference sequence). The CDR3 has 18 amino acids. The CDR3, as DNA: TGTGCCAGCACCTATGGATTACACCGGGACAGATCGCGGTATGGCTACACCTTC. Translating gives CASTYGLHRDRSRYGYTF.

In its sample, this clone was seen once. The chain recombines TRBV23-1 with TRBJ2-7; D possibly corresponds to TRBD1 (7 bases). TRBV23-1 is labeled an ORF, and its function is uncertain. Trimming took off 6 bases at V and 2 bases at J, with 20 bases between the two ends. The CDR3 totals 16 residues. The CDR3 bases are TGCGCCAGCAGCCCGCCGGATCAGGGGGAGGCCTACGAGCAGTACTTC. Residues: CASSPPDQGEAYEQYF.

Ten or more counts support this clone. The chain joins TRBV5-1 to TRBJ1-2; 7 nucleotides agree with TRBD1. The germline gives CDR1 SGHRS, CDR2 YFSETQ. The CDR3 consists of 15 residues. The V segment lost 4 bases and the J segment 0 bases; nucleotides outside the gene matches: 6. CDR3 nucleotide sequence: TGCGCCAGCAGCCGCGGGACAGCGACTAACTATGGCTACACCTTC. Protein: CASSRGTATNYGYTF.

The chain joins TRBV30 to TRBJ1-1; D ambiguous. Trimming removed 4 bases at V and 4 bases at J, with 16 bases between. The CDR3 contains 14 residues. CDR1 and CDR2 (germline): GTSNPN, SVGIG (reference sequence). The CDR3 protein is CAWTQEAVGTEAFF. CDR3 nucleotides: TGTGCCTGGACACAAGAGGCTGTTGGCACTGAAGCTTTCTTT.

This rearrangement joins TRBV6-1 to TRBJ2-7; 10 bases are a match to TRBD1. Germline values: CDR1 MNHNS, CDR2 SASEGT. V lost 6 bases, J lost 3 bases, and 5 bases stayed unmatched. This CDR3 spans 14 amino acids. DNA of the CDR3: TGTGCCAGCAGACGACAGGGGGCCCACTACGAGCAGTACTTC. Its protein is CASRRQGAHYEQYF.

J is TRBJ1-2 and V is TRBV5-5; D call uncertain. The germline CDR1 and CDR2 sequences are SGHKS and YYEKEE (reference sequence). V was cut by 0 bases and J by 8 bases, with 14 bases left in between. This CDR3 is built from 14 residues. This CDR3 is CASSLAGLAYGYTF. The CDR3 nucleotides read TGTGCCAGCAGCTTGGCGGGTTTAGCCTACGGCTACACCTTC.

This sequence joins TRBV28 and TRBJ1-3; D remains unclear. Trimming cost V 6 bases and J 3 bases, with 12 bases left between them. Germline CDR1 MDHEN, CDR2 SYDVKM. The CDR3 totals 14 residues. The CDR3 coding sequence is TGTGCCAGCAGCCCCGGGTCTGTTGGAAACACCATATATTTT. This codes for CASSPGSVGNTIYF.

The V and J genes are TRBV7-8 and TRBJ1-1; tentatively, D is TRBD1 (6 bases). CDR1 and CDR2 (germline): SGHVS, FQNEAQ. Trimming left V 5 bases short and J 1 base short, with 11 bases between. This CDR3 has 14 residues. CDR3 region: CASSRGGRNTEAFF. The DNA of the CDR3 is TGTGCCAGCAGCCGCGGGGGGCGGAACACTGAAGCTTTCTTT.

This clone has only one observation. J is TRBJ1-1 and V is TRBV30; the match to TRBD1 covers 10 bases. The CDR3 sequence is 15 residues long. V was pared by 3 bases and J by 0 bases, with 4 bases of the junction left unmatched. Germline V gene lookup returns CDR1 GTSNPN and CDR2 SVGIG (reference sequence). This CDR3 is CAWSRGQGMNTEAFF. CDR3 DNA: TGTGCCTGGAGCCGGGGACAGGGGATGAACACTGAAGCTTTCTTT.

The chain recombines TRBV6-5 with TRBJ2-1, with 9 bases fitting TRBD1. The CDR3 sequence is 14 residues long. Germline V CDR1 and CDR2: MNHEY, SVGAGI. V lost 5 bases and J lost 7; bases outside the gene matches: 6. CDR3 sequence reads: CASSRSGQGNEQFF. CDR3 bases: TGTGCCAGCAGTCGATCGGGACAGGGTAATGAGCAGTTCTTC.

V is TRBV7-9 and J is TRBJ2-1, with D unclear. Germline V gives CDR1 SEHNR, CDR2 FQNEAQ (reference sequence). The V and J ends lost 5 bases and 8 bases respectively, with 19 bases between them. The CDR3 is made up of 15 amino acids. Here the CDR3 reads CASSPPTTLVHEQFF. The CDR3 nucleotides are TGTGCCAGCAGCCCACCCACTACCCTTGTCCATGAGCAGTTCTTC.

The V call is TRBV6-5, the J call TRBJ2-7; 7 nucleotides line up with TRBD2. V dropped 11 bases and J dropped 0; count of bases not matched to a gene: 7. Germline assignment: CDR1 MNHEY and CDR2 SVGAGI. The length of the CDR3 is 13 residues. The CDR3 DNA reads as TGTGCCTGTAGCGGGCAGCACTCCTACGAGCAGTACTTC. Its translation is CACSGQHSYEQYF.

The chain recombines TRBV27 with TRBJ2-7; tentative D call: TRBD2 (5 bases). The CDR3 has 13 residues. Germline V gene lookup returns CDR1 MNHEY and CDR2 SMNVEV (reference sequence). Trimming cost V 6 bases and J 2 bases, with 11 bases left between them. The CDR3 loop reads CASSRGLTYEQYF. DNA for the CDR3: TGTGCCAGCAGCCGGGGTCTTACCTACGAGCAGTACTTC.

J is TRBJ2-7 and V is TRBV9; TRBD1 might be the D (6 bases). V was trimmed by 4 bases and J by 3 bases, leaving 14 bases between them. CDR3 length equals 14 residues. Germline V CDR1 and CDR2: SGDLS, YYNGEE. Here the CDR3 reads CASSPRGALYEQYF. CDR3 sequence (DNA): TGTGCCAGCAGCCCCAGGGGTGCCCTCTACGAGCAGTACTTC.

V usage is TRBV2 and J usage is TRBJ1-4; possibly TRBD1 for D (6 bases). The length of the CDR3 is 13 residues. From germline, CDR1 is SNHLY and CDR2 FYNNEI. CDR3 DNA sequence: TGTGTCTCTCAGGGGAACACTAATGAAAAACTGTTTTTT. It codes for CVSQGNTNEKLFF.

The chain combines TRBV7-2 with TRBJ2-1; TRBD1 aligns across 7 bases. This CDR3 has 15 amino acids. V shed 4 bases and J 0 bases; nucleotides not matched to a gene: 3. The V gene's germline CDR1 is SGHTA and CDR2 FQGNSA. The CDR3 bases are TGTGCCAGCAGCTCGGACAGGAGCTCCTACAATGAGCAGTTCTTC. Protein product: CASSSDRSSYNEQFF. Combining the CDR3 with reference TRBV7-2 and TRBJ2-1 gives the whole variable domain GAGVSQSPSNKVTEKGKDVELRCDPISGHTALYWYRQSLGQGLEFLIYFQGNSAPDKSGLPSDRFSAERTGGSVSTLTIQRTQQEDSAVYLCASSSDRSSYNEQFFGPGTRLTVL.

The chain uses TRBV5-6 and TRBJ2-7; weak D call: TRBD2 (5 bases). The length of the CDR3 is 13 residues. Germline values: CDR1 SGHDT, CDR2 YYEEEE. V dropped 2 bases and J dropped 5 bases, with 11 bases sitting between them. CDR3 sequence (DNA): TGTGCCAGCAGCTTAACTACTAGAGACGAGCAGTACTTC. It translates to CASSLTTRDEQYF.

J is TRBJ2-5 and V is TRBV6-6, with 7 bases that match TRBD2. Germline V gene sequence: CDR1 MNHNY, CDR2 SVGAGI (reference sequence). Trimming cost V 6 bases and J 5 bases; bases outside gene matches: 12. The CDR3 has 15 amino acids. The CDR3 sequence is CASRPRLAPIETQYF. In nucleotides, the CDR3 is TGTGCCAGCAGACCCCGACTAGCCCCCATCGAGACCCAGTACTTC.

The chain links TRBV25-1 to TRBJ1-1, with 7 bases matching TRBD1. After removal of 4 bases from V and 4 bases from J, the junction contained 6 bases not matched to a gene. The CDR3 runs 14 residues. Germline V gene data show CDR1 as MGHDK and CDR2 as SYGVNS. CDR3 sequence (DNA): TGTGCCAGCAGTGGGCAGCAGGGGGGCACTGAAGCTTTCTTT. This encodes CASSGQQGGTEAFF.

This CDR3 reads CASSEGGQNGYTF. The CDR3 DNA reads as TGTGCCAGCAGTGAAGGGGGGCAGAATGGCTACACCTTC. The genes are TRBV6-1 and TRBJ1-2; possible D gene TRBD1, 6 bases. Germline CDR1 and CDR2: MNHNS and SASEGT. The CDR3 has 13 residues. Trimming removed 1 base from V and 6 bases from J, with 9 bases in between.

The rearrangement joins TRBV9 to TRBJ2-1; 12 bases line up with TRBD2. Unmatched junction bases numbered 17, after V lost 4 bases and J lost 12 bases. Germline lookup yields CDR1 SGDLS and CDR2 YYNGEE. The CDR3 runs 17 residues. In nucleotides, the CDR3 is TGTGCCAGCAGCCCACAGAAGACTAGCGGGAGTCGGTATGGGCAGTTCTTC. It codes for CASSPQKTSGSRYGQFF.